This T cell receptor (beta chain) comes out of a study of identical twins. General study points: Beta clonotypes that were abundant in cord blood contained fewer insertions, a pattern absent from memory repertoires. Within twin pairs, the out-of-frame alpha sequences they shared showed excess low generation probability. Cross-sectional statistics, not tracking of the same donors, supported the conclusions.

TCRdb processed the 5' RACE reads anew with MiXCR; each CDR3 protein has one entry. There are 500,000 to 700,000 distinct CDR3 sequences in the sample; about 7.6% occur only once, and roughly 1.6% lies in the top ten. V was pared by 1 base and J by 7 bases, with 14 bases between. This CDR3 region has 15 residues. Germline CDR1 MNHEY, CDR2 SVGAGI. Remarks on this clonotype: Antigen: not known.

These data also featured in a second study, about yellow fever vaccine responses in identical twins.

The J gene is TRBJ2-1, the V gene TRBV6-5; maybe TRBD1 (6 bases). The sequencing input was PBMCs. The receptor was isolated from a woman under 30 in good health. CDR3 nucleotide sequence: TGTGCCAGCAGTTACTTACAGGGCACAGGTAATGAGCAGTTCTTC. It is translated as CASSYLQGTGNEQFF.